Below, 2 T cell receptor beta chains from the same sample are listed, as sequenced in a study of PD-1 blockade in classical Hodgkin lymphoma. Documented time point: cycle 4 day 1 (C4D1), after 5 to 7 weeks of nivolumab. Every patient experienced relapse after autologous stem cell transplantation, and brentuximab vedotin exposure varied. TCRdb's table, derived via immunoSEQ multiplex PCR, lists solely in-frame clones and lacks some. In the table there are approximately 84,000 clones, about 83% of which are singletons. This specimen consisted of peripheral blood mononuclear cells (PBMCs), obtained before the fourth cycle of nivolumab. The receptors were sampled from a human donor with classical Hodgkin lymphoma.

The chain carries TRBV19 and TRBJ2-2; either TRBD1 or TRBD2 may supply D (6 bases each). The germline CDR1 and CDR2 sequences are LNHDA and SQIVND (reference sequence). CDR3 length: 15 amino acids. Trimming shortened V by 3 bases and J by 5 bases, and 13 bases separated the two germline ends. CDR3 DNA sequence: TGTGCCAGTAGTATGTGGGGGGCGCGAACCGGGGAGCTGTTTTTT. Translated: CASSMWGARTGELFF.

This clone was counted a few times. The genes are TRBV7-9 and TRBJ1-5, with D unclear. Trimming cost V 5 bases and J 9 bases, with 11 bases left between them. The CDR3 contains 12 residues. CDR1 is SEHNR, CDR2 FQNEAQ, per germline (reference sequence). The DNA for the CDR3 is TGTGCCAGCAGCGACGACGCGGCGCCCCAGCATTTT. Translated: CASSDDAAPQHF.